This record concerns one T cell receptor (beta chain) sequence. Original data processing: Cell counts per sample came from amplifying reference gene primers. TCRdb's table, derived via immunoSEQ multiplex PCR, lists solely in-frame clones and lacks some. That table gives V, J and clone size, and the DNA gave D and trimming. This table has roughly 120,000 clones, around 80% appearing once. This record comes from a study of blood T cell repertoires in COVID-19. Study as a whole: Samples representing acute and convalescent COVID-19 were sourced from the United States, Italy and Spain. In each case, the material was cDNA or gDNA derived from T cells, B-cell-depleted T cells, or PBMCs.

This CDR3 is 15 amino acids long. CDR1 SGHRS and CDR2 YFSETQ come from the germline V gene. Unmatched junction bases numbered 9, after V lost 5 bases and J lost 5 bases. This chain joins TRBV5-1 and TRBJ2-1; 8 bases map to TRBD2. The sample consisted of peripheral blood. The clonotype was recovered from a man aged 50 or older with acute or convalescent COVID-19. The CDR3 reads CASRSRAGGDNEQFF. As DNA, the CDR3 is TGCGCCAGCAGAAGCAGGGCGGGAGGAGACAATGAGCAGTTCTTC.